What follows describes a single TCR beta chain. The identical CDR3 is also encoded by other nucleotide sequences in the sample. The entry originates in a study of shared clonotypes between healthy human individuals. Profiled with immunoSEQ multiplex PCR; TCRdb holds only in-frame clones, not every one. The sample has 2 million to 2.5 million clones, 85% to 95% seen once. This receptor was taken from a man aged 18 to 35 in good health. Some clones in this sample may be carry-over from other donors' samples. Source material: naive CD4+ T cells from PBMCs. The subset here: CD45RA+ positively selected.

CDR3 sequence: CASSPTSGSSYEQYF. The CDR3 DNA sequence: TGTGCCAGCTCACCTACTAGCGGATCCTCCTACGAGCAGTACTTC. The chain joins TRBV18 to TRBJ2-7, with 8 positions matching TRBD2. V gave up 3 bases and J gave up 0 bases; unmatched junction bases: 4. The CDR3 has 15 amino acids. The germline CDR1 and CDR2 sequences are KGHSH and LQKENI.